The clone carrying this TCR beta chain was counted between two and nine times. These data are taken from a study of blood T cells in healthy people across ages. The use of a sample-barcoded 5' primer and a J-beta primer mix characterized a second PCR of about 7 to 12 cycles. A 12-random-nucleotide template-switch adaptor tagged each cDNA molecule. TCRdb reprocessed the 5' RACE reads via MiXCR and lists one record per CDR3 protein. The sample lists 500,000 to 550,000 distinct CDR3 sequences; less than 25% were seen once. The CDR3 contains 13 residues. V lost 5 bases and J lost 7, with 15 bases in between. Germline-derived CDR1 and CDR2 are LNHNV and YYDKDF (reference sequence). In addition, the sample was reused for a study of T cells of mothers and their children. That study adds: Each child contributed millions of TCR beta CDR3 reads, while each mother contributed over 8 million.

The sequenced sample consisted of blood. The clonotype originates from a boy younger than 18 in good health. V is TRBV15 and J is TRBJ2-7; no clear D. CDR3 residues: CATSPQARREQYF. The CDR3 bases are TGTGCCACCAGCCCCCAGGCTAGGCGGGAGCAGTACTTC. Full variable domain (outside the CDR3, taken from reference TRBV15 and TRBJ2-7): DAMVIQNPRYQVTQFGKPVTLSCSQTLNHNVMYWYQQKSSQAPKLLFHYYDKDFNNEADTPDNFQSRRPNTSFCFLDIRSPGLGDTAMYLCATSPQARREQYFGPGTRLTVT.